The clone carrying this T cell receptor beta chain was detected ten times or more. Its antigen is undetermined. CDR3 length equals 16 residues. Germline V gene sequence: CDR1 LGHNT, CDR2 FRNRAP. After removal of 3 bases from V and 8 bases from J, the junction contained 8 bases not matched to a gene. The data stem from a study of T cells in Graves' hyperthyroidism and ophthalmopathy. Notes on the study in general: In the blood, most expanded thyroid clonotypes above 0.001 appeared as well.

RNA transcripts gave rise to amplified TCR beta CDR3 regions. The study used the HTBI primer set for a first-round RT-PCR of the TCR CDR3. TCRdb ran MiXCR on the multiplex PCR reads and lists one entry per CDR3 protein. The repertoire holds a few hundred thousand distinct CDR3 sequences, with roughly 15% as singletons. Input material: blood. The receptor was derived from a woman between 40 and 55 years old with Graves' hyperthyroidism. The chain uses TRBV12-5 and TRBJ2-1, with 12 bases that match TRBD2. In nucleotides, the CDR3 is TGTGCTAGTGGTTTCTCTAGCGGGAGGGCCGGAGATGAGCAGTTCTTC. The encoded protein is CASGFSSGRAGDEQFF.